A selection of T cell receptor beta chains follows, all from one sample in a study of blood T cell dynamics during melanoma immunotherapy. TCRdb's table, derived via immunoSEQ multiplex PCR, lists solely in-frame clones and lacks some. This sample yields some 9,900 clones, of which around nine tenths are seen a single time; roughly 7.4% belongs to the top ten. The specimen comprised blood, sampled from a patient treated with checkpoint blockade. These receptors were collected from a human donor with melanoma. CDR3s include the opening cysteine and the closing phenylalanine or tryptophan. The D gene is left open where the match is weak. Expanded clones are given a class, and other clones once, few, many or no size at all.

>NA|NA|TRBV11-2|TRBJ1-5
TGTGCCAGCAGCCAAGGACAGTACAATCAGCCCCAGCATTTT
CASSQGQYNQPQHF
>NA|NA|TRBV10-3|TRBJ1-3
TGTGCCACCCGCCGGGACGAAGGAAACACCATATATTTT
CATRRDEGNTIYF
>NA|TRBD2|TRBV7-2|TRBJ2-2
TGTGCCAGCAGCTTAGACGCTAGCGGGATTCGGGAGCTGTTTTTT
CASSLDASGIRELFF
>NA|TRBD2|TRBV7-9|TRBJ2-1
TGTGCCAGCAGCACCCGACTAGCGGGTAGGCATGAGCAGTTCTTC
CASSTRLAGRHEQFF
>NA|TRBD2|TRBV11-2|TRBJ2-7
TGTGCCAGCAGCTTAGTATCTGGCGGGAGGGCCTCCTACGAGCAGTACTTC
CASSLVSGGRASYEQYF
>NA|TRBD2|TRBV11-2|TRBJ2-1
TGTGCCAGCAGCTCTAGCGGGAGACTTTACAATGAGCAGTTCTTC
CASSSSGRLYNEQFF
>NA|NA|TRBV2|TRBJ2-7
TGTGCCAGCAGCCGAGAGGGAGAGTCCGAGCAGTACTTC
CASSREGESEQYF
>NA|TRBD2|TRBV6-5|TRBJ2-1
TGTGCCAGCAGTAAGACTAGCGGGAGGGCAGGGGAGCAGTTCTTC
CASSKTSGRAGEQFF
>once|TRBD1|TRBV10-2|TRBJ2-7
TGCGCCAGCAGCCCGGGACAGGGGATAGAGCAGTACTTC
CASSPGQGIEQYF
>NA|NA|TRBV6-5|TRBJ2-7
TGTGCCAGTGGTGCCTCCTACGAGCAGTACTTC
CASGASYEQYF
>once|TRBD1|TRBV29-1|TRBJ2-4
TGCAGCGTTGAGCAGGGGGCTGGGGACATTCAGTACTTC
CSVEQGAGDIQYF
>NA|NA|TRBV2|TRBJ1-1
TGTGCCAGCAGTGGGCAGGTCTCTACTGAAGCTTTCTTT
CASSGQVSTEAFF
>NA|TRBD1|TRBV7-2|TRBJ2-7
TGTGCCAGCAGCTCGTGGGACAGGGGGCCGACTCCCTACGAGCAGTACTTC
CASSSWDRGPTPYEQYF
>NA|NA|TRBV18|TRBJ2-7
TGTGCCAGCTCAAGGGACGCCGGCTCAACCTACGAGCAGTACTTC
CASSRDAGSTYEQYF
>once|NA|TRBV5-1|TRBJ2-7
TGCGCCAGCAGCATCGGGAGATCTTACGAGCAGTACTTC
CASSIGRSYEQYF
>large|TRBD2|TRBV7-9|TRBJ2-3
TGTGCCAGCAGTTCTAGCGGGAGCACAGATACGCAGTATTTT
CASSSSGSTDTQYF
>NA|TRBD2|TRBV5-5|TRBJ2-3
TGTGCCAGCCCTACTCAGCATGCGGGAGGGAGCACAGATACGCAGTATTTT
CASPTQHAGGSTDTQYF
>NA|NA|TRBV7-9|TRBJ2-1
TGTGCCAGCACCTCGACTGGAAACAATGAGCAGTTCTTC
CASTSTGNNEQFF
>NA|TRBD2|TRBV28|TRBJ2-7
TGTGCCAGCAGTTCTGTAGCGGGAGAGGAGCAGTACTTC
CASSSVAGEEQYF
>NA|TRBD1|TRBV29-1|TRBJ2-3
TGCAGCGTTGGGGGGACAGGGGTGGCAGATACGCAGTATTTT
CSVGGTGVADTQYF
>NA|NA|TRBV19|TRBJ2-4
TGTGCCAGTAGTATAAGTTGGGGGGGGCGTGTAAACATTCAGTACTTC
CASSISWGGRVNIQYF
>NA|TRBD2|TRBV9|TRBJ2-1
TGTGCCAGCAGCGGTGATTACAAACTAGCGGGAGCGGATGAGCAGTTCTTC
CASSGDYKLAGADEQFF
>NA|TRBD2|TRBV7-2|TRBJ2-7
TGTGCCAGCAGCTTACAGGGACTAATCGACGAGCAGTACTTC
CASSLQGLIDEQYF
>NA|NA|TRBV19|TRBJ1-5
TGTGCCAGTAGTACCGGGACAAGGGTGAGCAATCAGCCCCAGCATTTT
CASSTGTRVSNQPQHF
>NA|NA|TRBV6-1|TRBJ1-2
TGTGCCAGCAGGGATACCCGGCGGACTATTCGCTACACCTTC
CASRDTRRTIRYTF
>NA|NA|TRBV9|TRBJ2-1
TGTGCCAGCAGCGTAGCTGTGGCGAGTGGGAAGCAGTTCTTC
CASSVAVASGKQFF
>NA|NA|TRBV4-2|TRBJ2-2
TGTGCCAGCAGCCAAGGCTTGAACACCGGGGAGCTGTTTTTT
CASSQGLNTGELFF
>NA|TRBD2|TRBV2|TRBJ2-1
TGTGCCAGCAGAGTCGAGCGGGAGGGCCGCAATGAGCAGTTCTTC
CASRVEREGRNEQFF
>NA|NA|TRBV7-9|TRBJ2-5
TGTGCCAGCAGCTGGGGAGATTACCAAGAGACCCAGTACTTC
CASSWGDYQETQYF
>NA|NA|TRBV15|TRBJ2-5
TGTGCCACCAGCAGAGAAGGAGGGGCGGAGACCCAGTACTTC
CATSREGGAETQYF
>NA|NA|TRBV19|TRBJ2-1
TGTGCCAGTAGTATTCAAGGGGCGGGGAATGAGCAGTTCTTC
CASSIQGAGNEQFF
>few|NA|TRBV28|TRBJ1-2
TGTGCCAGCAGTGAACCCTCCTGGGTGAGGGAAGGCTACACCTTC
CASSEPSWVREGYTF
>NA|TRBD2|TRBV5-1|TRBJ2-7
TGCGCCAGCAGCCCTCAAGCGGGAGCCTACGAGCAGTACTTC
CASSPQAGAYEQYF
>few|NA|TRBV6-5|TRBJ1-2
TGTGCCAGCAGTTACTCGGGACGGCGGAGGGGCTACACCTTC
CASSYSGRRRGYTF
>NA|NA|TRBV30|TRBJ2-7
TGTGCCTGGAGTGGCGGGACATCCTACGAGCAGTACTTC
CAWSGGTSYEQYF
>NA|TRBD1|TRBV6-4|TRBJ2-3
TGTGCCAGCAGCGAGACAGGGGGCACAGATACGCAGTATTTT
CASSETGGTDTQYF
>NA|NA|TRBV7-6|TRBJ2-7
TGTGCCAGCAGCTCCGTAAGGGGGGACGGCTACGAGCAGTACTTC
CASSSVRGDGYEQYF
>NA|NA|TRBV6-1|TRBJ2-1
TGTGCCAGCAGGAGGTCGACGGGGAATGAGCAGTTCTTC
CASRRSTGNEQFF
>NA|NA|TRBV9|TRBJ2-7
TGTGCCAGCAGCGTAGAAAGTACTTCTAACTACGAGCAGTACTTC
CASSVESTSNYEQYF
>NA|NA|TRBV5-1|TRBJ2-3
TGCGCCAGCTCCCTAGGTTTGAGCACAGATACGCAGTATTTT
CASSLGLSTDTQYF
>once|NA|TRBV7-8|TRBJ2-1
TGTGCCAGCAGCTCTACAAGAAGCTCCTACAATGAGCAGTTCTTC
CASSSTRSSYNEQFF
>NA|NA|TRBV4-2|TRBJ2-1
TGTGCCAGCAGCCAAGCTACAGGGCTGGATGAGCAGTTCTTC
CASSQATGLDEQFF
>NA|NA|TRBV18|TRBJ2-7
TGTGCCAGCTCACCACCTGCAAGCTCCTACGAGCAGTACTTC
CASSPPASSYEQYF
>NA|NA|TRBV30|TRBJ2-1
TGTGCCTGGAGGCGTCTTAATGAGCAGTTCTTC
CAWRRLNEQFF
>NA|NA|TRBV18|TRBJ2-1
TGTGCCAGCTCAAGGGAGAGGGTCTACAATGAGCAGTTCTTC
CASSRERVYNEQFF
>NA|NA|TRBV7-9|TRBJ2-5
TGTGCCAGCAGCTCCCGGGGCCCGGAGACCCAGTACTTC
CASSSRGPETQYF
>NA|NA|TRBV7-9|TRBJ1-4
TGTGCCAGCAGCAACTTCGTCGAAAAACTGTTTTTT
CASSNFVEKLFF
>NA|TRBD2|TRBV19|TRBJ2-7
TGTGCCAGTTCTAGCGGGAGGGCCAACGAGCAGTACTTC
CASSSGRANEQYF
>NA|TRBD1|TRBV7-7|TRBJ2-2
TGTGCTAGCAGCCGCCAGGGACAGGGGGTCGGGGAGCTGTTTTTT
CASSRQGQGVGELFF
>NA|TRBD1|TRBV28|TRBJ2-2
TGTGCCAGCAGTTTAAGGGACAGTATAGTCGCGAACACCGGGGAGCTGTTTTTT
CASSLRDSIVANTGELFF
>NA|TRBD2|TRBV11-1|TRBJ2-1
TGTGCCAGCAGCTTAGGTCGGGCTAGCGGGAGGGAAGTCATAGATGAGCAGTTCTTC
CASSLGRASGREVIDEQFF
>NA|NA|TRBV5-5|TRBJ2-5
TGTGCCAGCAGCTTGCAGACAGAGCCTCCCGAGACCCAGTACTTC
CASSLQTEPPETQYF
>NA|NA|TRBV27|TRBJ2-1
TGTGCCAGCGGGTTGTTGGGCTCCTACAATGAGCAGTTCTTC
CASGLLGSYNEQFF
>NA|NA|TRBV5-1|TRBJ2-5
TGCGCCAGCAGAACAGGACTGGTCCAACAAGAGACCCAGTACTTC
CASRTGLVQQETQYF
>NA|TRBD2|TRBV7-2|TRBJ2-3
TGTGCCAGCAGCTTAGTACTAGCGGGAGGATACGATACGCAGTATTTT
CASSLVLAGGYDTQYF
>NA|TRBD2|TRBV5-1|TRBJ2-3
TGCGCCAGCAGCCCTCGACTAGCGGGAGGGCGCGGAGATACGCAGTATTTT
CASSPRLAGGRGDTQYF
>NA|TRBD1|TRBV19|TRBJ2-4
TGTGCCAGTAGTAAAGGTAGACAGGGCGGAAACATTCAGTACTTC
CASSKGRQGGNIQYF
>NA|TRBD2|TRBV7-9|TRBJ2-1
TGTGCCAGCAGCTTAGCGCCCACCGGGAGGGCCCTCGATGAGCAGTTCTTC
CASSLAPTGRALDEQFF
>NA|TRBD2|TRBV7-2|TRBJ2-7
TGTGCCAGCAGCGCCGGACTAGCGGCTCCCCTCGCCTACTTC
CASSAGLAAPLAYF